The TCR beta chain described here comes from a study of T cell clusters in autoimmune cytopenias. According to its frequency, this clonotype is medium-sized. TRB was amplified by touch-down multiplex PCR, primer pools A and B combined. TCRdb re-called the multiplex PCR reads and gives one entry per CDR3 protein, without DNA. This table lists over 4,500 distinct CDR3 sequences. TRB amplification used 250 ng of peripheral blood genomic DNA. Per germline, CDR1 SQVTM and CDR2 ANQGSEA. The CDR3 is 13 amino acids. This sample was also put to use in a study of T cell repertoires in aging, cancer and after chemotherapy.

This sequence originates from a human donor in good health. Material for sequencing was peripheral blood. The rearrangement joins TRBV29-1 to TRBJ1-2; TCRdb reports TRBD1, a call that lacks DNA to check it against. CDR3 sequence reads: CSVEPRGRGGYTF.